The sequence of this T cell receptor beta chain was determined in a study of T cell responses to AZD1222 COVID-19 vaccine. Study outcomes and limitations: Following two doses of AZD1222, Spike-specific TCR breadth and depth rose.

TCRdb's copy holds only in-frame clones and misses some; the assay was immunoSEQ multiplex PCR. Among about 110,000 clones listed, about 92% were seen once. Comment on this clone: Antigen: not known.

V dropped 6 bases and J dropped 8 bases, with 13 bases sitting between them. The CDR3 has 12 amino acids. The sequencing used peripheral blood, collected 28 days after the second AZD1222 dose. The TCR originated in an adult who received the AZD1222 COVID-19 vaccine. The J gene is TRBJ1-2, the V gene TRBV12-3 or TRBV12-4; the D gene is possibly TRBD1 (5 bases). CDR3 sequence: CASSAGAGGYTF. The DNA for the CDR3 is TGTGCCAGCAGCGCCGGGGCGGGAGGCTACACCTTC.